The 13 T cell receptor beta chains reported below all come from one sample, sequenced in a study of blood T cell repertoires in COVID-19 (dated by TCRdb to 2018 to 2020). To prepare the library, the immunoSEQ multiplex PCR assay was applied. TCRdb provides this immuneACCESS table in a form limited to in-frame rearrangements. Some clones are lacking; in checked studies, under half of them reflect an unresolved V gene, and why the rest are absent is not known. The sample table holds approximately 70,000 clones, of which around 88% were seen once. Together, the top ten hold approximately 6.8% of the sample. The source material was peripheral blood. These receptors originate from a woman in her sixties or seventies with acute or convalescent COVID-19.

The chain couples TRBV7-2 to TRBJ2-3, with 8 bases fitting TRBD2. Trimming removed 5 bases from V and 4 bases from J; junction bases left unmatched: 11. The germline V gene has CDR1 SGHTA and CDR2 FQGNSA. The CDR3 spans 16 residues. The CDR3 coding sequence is TGTGCCAGCAGCCCCGACAGCGGGAGATGGGCAGATACGCAGTATTTT. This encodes CASSPDSGRWADTQYF.

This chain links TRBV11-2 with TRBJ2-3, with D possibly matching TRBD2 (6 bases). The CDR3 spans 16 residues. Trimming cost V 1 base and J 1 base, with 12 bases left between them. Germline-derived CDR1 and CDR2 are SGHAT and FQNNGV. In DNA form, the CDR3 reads TGTGCCAGCAGCTTAGTGGCGGGGTCGGGCACAGATACGCAGTATTTT. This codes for CASSLVAGSGTDTQYF.

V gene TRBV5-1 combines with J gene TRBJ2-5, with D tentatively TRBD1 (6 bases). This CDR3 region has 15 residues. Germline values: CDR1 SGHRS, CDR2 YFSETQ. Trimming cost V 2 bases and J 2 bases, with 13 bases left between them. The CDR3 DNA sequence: TGCGCCAGCAGCTTAGGGGGTCTCCCACAAGAGACCCAGTACTTC. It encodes CASSLGGLPQETQYF.

The CDR3 here is CASSGGLGGTYNEQFF. CDR3 coding DNA: TGTGCCAGCAGTGGCGGACTAGGGGGGACCTACAATGAGCAGTTCTTC. The chain carries TRBV2 and TRBJ2-1; weak D call: TRBD2 (7 bases). This CDR3 has 16 residues. The V gene's germline CDR1 is SNHLY and CDR2 FYNNEI. The V gene lost 4 bases and the J gene lost 2 bases, with 15 bases spanning the gap.

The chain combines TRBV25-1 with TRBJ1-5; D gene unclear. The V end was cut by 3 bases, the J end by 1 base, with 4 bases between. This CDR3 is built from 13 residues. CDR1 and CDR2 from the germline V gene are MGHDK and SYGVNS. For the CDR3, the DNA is TGTGCCAGCAGTGACCGGAGCAATCAGCCCCAGCATTTT. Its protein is CASSDRSNQPQHF.

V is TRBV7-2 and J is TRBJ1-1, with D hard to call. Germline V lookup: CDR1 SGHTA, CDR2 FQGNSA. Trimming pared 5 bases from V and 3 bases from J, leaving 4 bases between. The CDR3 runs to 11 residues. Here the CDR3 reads CASSPDTEAFF. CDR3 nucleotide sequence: TGTGCCAGCAGCCCCGACACTGAAGCTTTCTTT.

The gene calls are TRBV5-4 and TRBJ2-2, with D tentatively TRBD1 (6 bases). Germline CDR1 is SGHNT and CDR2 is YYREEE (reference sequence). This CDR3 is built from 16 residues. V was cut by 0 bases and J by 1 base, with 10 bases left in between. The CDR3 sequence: CASSLGGRLNTGELFF. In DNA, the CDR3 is TGTGCCAGCAGCTTGGGGGGGCGCCTGAACACCGGGGAGCTGTTTTTT.

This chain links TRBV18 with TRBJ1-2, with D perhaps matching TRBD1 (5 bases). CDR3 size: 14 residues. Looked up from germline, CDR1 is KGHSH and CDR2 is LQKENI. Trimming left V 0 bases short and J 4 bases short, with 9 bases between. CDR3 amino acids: CASSPPGLSYGYTF. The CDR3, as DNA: TGTGCCAGCTCACCACCGGGACTGAGCTATGGCTACACCTTC.

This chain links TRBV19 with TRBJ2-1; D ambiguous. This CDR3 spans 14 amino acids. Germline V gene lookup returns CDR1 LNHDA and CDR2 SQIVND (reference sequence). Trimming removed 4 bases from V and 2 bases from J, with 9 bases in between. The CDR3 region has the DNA TGTGCCAGTAGTACGAGAGGCGCCTACAATGAGCAGTTCTTC. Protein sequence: CASSTRGAYNEQFF. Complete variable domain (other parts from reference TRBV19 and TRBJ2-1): DGGITQSPKYLFRKEGQNVTLSCEQNLNHDAMYWYRQDPGQGLRLIYYSQIVNDFQKGDIAEGYSVSREKKESFPLTVTSAQKNPTAFYLCASSTRGAYNEQFFGPGTRLTVL.

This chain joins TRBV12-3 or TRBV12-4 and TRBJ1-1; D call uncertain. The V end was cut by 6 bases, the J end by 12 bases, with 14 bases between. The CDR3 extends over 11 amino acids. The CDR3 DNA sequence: TGTGCCAGCAGCCTGATCGGGAGAACTTTCTTT. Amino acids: CASSLIGRTFF.

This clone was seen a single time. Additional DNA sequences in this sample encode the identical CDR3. The CDR3 DNA reads as TGTGCCAGCAGTCTAGCGGGGGCTCAAGAGACCCAGTACTTC. Translating it yields CASSLAGAQETQYF. This sequence joins TRBV5-4 and TRBJ2-5, with TRBD2 identical over 10 bases. CDR1 is SGHNT and CDR2 is YYREEE in the germline V gene (reference sequence). J was trimmed by 2 bases and V by 5 bases; bases with no gene match: 3. CDR3 length: 14 residues.

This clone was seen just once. The CDR3 DNA is TGTGCCAGCAGCCCCGACAGGTGTCCGAGCAATCAGCCCCAGCATTTT. Its protein is CASSPDRCPSNQPQHF. The chain couples TRBV21-1 to TRBJ1-5; TRBD1 is taken as the D call from the table, unchecked against the DNA. TRBV21-1 is reported as a pseudogene. The length of the CDR3 is 16 residues.

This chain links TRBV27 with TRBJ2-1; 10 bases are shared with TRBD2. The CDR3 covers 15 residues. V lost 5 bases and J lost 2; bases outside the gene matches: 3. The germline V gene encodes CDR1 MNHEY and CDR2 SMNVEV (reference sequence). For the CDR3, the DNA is TGTGCCAGCAGTAGCGGGAGGGGGCCCTACAATGAGCAGTTCTTC. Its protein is CASSSGRGPYNEQFF.